One sample yielded the 14 T cell receptor beta chains listed below, sequenced in a study of CD8+CD57+ T cells in acquired aplastic anemia. Researchers used genomic DNA as the template to profile TCR beta VDJ and CDR3. TCRdb passed the reads through MiXCR, listing each CDR3 protein once. The sample comprises about 210,000 distinct CDR3 sequences, around 63% of which are singletons, and around 28% rests with the top ten. The source material was sorted CD4+, CD8+, or CD8+CD57+ T cells (not recorded which) from PBMCs. Receptors were obtained from a human donor in good health.

In the case of this clonotype: A read error is likely, as this CDR3 ends without the conserved phenylalanine or tryptophan. As DNA, the CDR3 is TGCAGTGCTAGAGGCCGTCTGGACAGGAGCTCCTACGAGCAGTACCTC. Translating gives CSARGRLDRSSYEQYL. The chain links TRBV20-1 to TRBJ2-7; 7 nucleotides line up with TRBD1. CDR3 length equals 16 residues. CDR1 is DFQATT and CDR2 is SNEGSKA in the germline V gene (reference sequence). V shed 1 base, J shed 0 bases, and the junction held 9 bases outside the gene matches.

J is TRBJ2-7 and V is TRBV4-1, with D uncertain. The CDR3 runs 15 residues. Per the germline V gene, CDR1 is MGHRA and CDR2 is YSYEKL. With 2 bases removed from V and 0 bases from J, the gap between germline ends came to 11 bases. The CDR3 region has the DNA TGCGCCAGCAGCCAATTTTACCGATACTCCTACGAGCAGTACTTC. This encodes CASSQFYRYSYEQYF.

Many counts were recorded for this clonotype. This chain links TRBV27 with TRBJ2-1; D remains ambiguous. This CDR3 has 13 residues. Per germline, CDR1 MNHEY and CDR2 SMNVEV (reference sequence). V lost 5 bases to trimming and J lost 3 bases, with 8 bases between them. The CDR3 coding sequence is TGTGCCAGCAGTCCTCTTGTCTACAATGAGCAGTTCTTC. Its translation is CASSPLVYNEQFF.

The V call is TRBV12-3 or TRBV12-4, the J call TRBJ2-7; TRBD1 matches 7 bases. After removal of 5 bases from V and 1 base from J, the junction contained 8 bases not matched to a gene. CDR3 length: 15 residues. The CDR3 sequence: CASSGSGTASYEQYF. The CDR3 nucleotides read TGTGCCAGCAGTGGTTCCGGGACAGCTTCCTACGAGCAGTACTTC.

This clonotype was observed many times. Written as DNA, the CDR3 is TGTGCCAGCAGCCACCCCACGGGGTTGGATACCGGGGAGCTGTTTTTT. Its translation: CASSHPTGLDTGELFF. The chain has TRBV9 and TRBJ2-2; TRBD2 might be the D (5 bases). Germline CDR1 is SGDLS and CDR2 is YYNGEE. The CDR3 sequence is 16 residues long. Trimming stripped 4 bases from V and 5 bases from J, with 18 bases between.

This clonotype was detected many times. This chain joins TRBV4-1 and TRBJ1-2; D unresolved. The CDR3 covers 14 residues. The V gene lost 0 bases and the J gene lost 8 bases, with 13 bases spanning the gap. CDR1 and CDR2 (germline): MGHRA, YSYEKL. DNA for the CDR3: TGCGCCAGCAGCCAAGAGGGCAGCGCCTCAGGCTACACCTTC. Translating gives CASSQEGSASGYTF.

This CDR3 is CASSLFLPSTDTQYF. The CDR3 nucleotides read TGCGCCAGCAGCTTGTTCCTCCCGAGCACAGATACGCAGTATTTT. V and J are TRBV5-1 and TRBJ2-3; no definite D call. V was cut by 1 base and J by 0 bases, with 9 bases left in between. CDR3 length: 15 residues. The germline CDR1 and CDR2 sequences are SGHRS and YFSETQ.

This sequence joins TRBV20-1 and TRBJ2-7; 7 positions agree with TRBD1. V lost 6 bases to trimming and J lost 3 bases; unmatched junction nucleotides: 17. Germline V gene data show CDR1 as DFQATT and CDR2 as SNEGSKA (reference sequence). There are 16 residues in the CDR3. The CDR3 loop reads CSAPPRTGQNFYEQYF. CDR3 DNA sequence: TGCAGTGCCCCGCCTCGAACGGGACAGAACTTCTACGAGCAGTACTTC.

This clonotype was counted at least ten times. The chain carries TRBV7-2 and TRBJ2-7; D may be TRBD2 (7 bases). Per germline, CDR1 SGHTA and CDR2 FQGNSA. CDR3 size: 15 residues. V shed 5 bases and J shed 2 bases, with 16 bases lying between them. CDR3 amino acids: CASSPTGGTTYEQYF. The CDR3 coding sequence is TGTGCCAGCAGCCCAACCGGGGGGACAACCTACGAGCAGTACTTC. The complete variable domain, with remaining parts taken from reference TRBV7-2 and TRBJ2-7, reads GAGVSQSPSNKVTEKGKDVELRCDPISGHTALYWYRQSLGQGLEFLIYFQGNSAPDKSGLPSDRFSAERTGGSVSTLTIQRTQQEDSAVYLCASSPTGGTTYEQYFGPGTRLTVT.

The chain uses TRBV7-9 and TRBJ2-3, with 9 bases matching TRBD2. The CDR3 runs 14 residues. V dropped 3 bases and J dropped 7; count of bases not matched to a gene: 5. Per germline, CDR1 SEHNR and CDR2 FQNEAQ (reference sequence). The DNA for the CDR3 is TGTGCCAGCAGCTTTGCGGGGGGGCCGAATACGCAGTATTTT. Translated, it gives CASSFAGGPNTQYF.

This clonotype was observed a single time. The chain joins TRBV5-5 to TRBJ2-1; D gene unclear. The germline V gene encodes CDR1 SGHKS and CDR2 YYEKEE (reference sequence). The germline V and J ends were trimmed by 4 bases and 7 bases, with 9 bases remaining between them. The CDR3 is made up of 12 amino acids. The CDR3 reads CASSPTSNEQFF. CDR3 sequence (DNA): TGTGCCAGCAGCCCAACATCAAATGAGCAGTTCTTC.

The sample holds a few counts of this clonotype. V gene TRBV7-9 combines with J gene TRBJ2-7; D is uncertain. V was trimmed by 3 bases and J by 3 bases, leaving 12 bases between them. The CDR3 runs 14 residues. Germline CDR1 is SEHNR and CDR2 is FQNEAQ (reference sequence). In DNA, the CDR3 is TGTGCCAGCAGCTTGAGGACGGAGAACTACGAGCAGTACTTC. Translation: CASSLRTENYEQYF.

This sequence joins TRBV20-1 and TRBJ2-7; TRBD1 agrees at 7 bases. Trimming at V came to 0 bases and at J to 6 bases, leaving 2 bases not matched to a gene. This CDR3 comprises 12 residues. Germline V gene lookup returns CDR1 DFQATT and CDR2 SNEGSKA (reference sequence). CDR3 sequence (DNA): TGCAGTGCTAGAGACAGGGGGTTCGAGCAGTACTTC. This codes for CSARDRGFEQYF.

The gene calls are TRBV7-2 and TRBJ2-5; TRBD2 agrees at 8 bases. The germline gives CDR1 SGHTA, CDR2 FQGNSA. The CDR3 spans 12 residues. V shed 5 bases, J shed 10 bases, and the junction held 6 bases outside the gene matches. The CDR3 DNA follows: TGTGCCAGCAGCCTCCGGGGGGGGCACCAGTACTTC. It codes for CASSLRGGHQYF.